This entry is about one T cell receptor beta chain. Antigen: not known. The data were taken from a study of T-cell reconstitution after alpha-beta-depleted transplantation in children. Preparation of the TCRbeta library used unique molecular identifiers. TCRdb called the PCR reads again in MiXCR, with one record for every CDR3 protein. The repertoire holds 440,000 or so distinct CDR3 sequences, with about 45% as singletons. Study-wide findings and caveats: Hyperexpanded clones declined; after one year, newly produced T cells mostly supplied diversity. Expanded graft clones numbering several hundred reportedly gave rise to alpha-beta T cells about two months after transplant. Elevated TCRbeta diversity at day 60 was traced, in some patients, to surviving recipient T cells and thymic progenitors.

The germline V gene encodes CDR1 SGHRS and CDR2 YFSETQ. V was clipped by 0 bases and J by 0 bases, with 16 bases between them. The CDR3 has 17 amino acids. The TCR was taken from a girl aged 2 to 9 with aplastic anemia, due to receive a stem cell transplant. The V and J genes are TRBV5-1 and TRBJ2-7, with a possible D match to TRBD1 (6 bases). The material was PBMCs, obtained before TCRalphabeta/CD19-depleted stem cell transplant. The CDR3 nucleotides read TGCGCCAGCAGCTTGGTCCCTGAGAGGGGGAGCTCCTACGAGCAGTACTTC. It yields the protein CASSLVPERGSSYEQYF.